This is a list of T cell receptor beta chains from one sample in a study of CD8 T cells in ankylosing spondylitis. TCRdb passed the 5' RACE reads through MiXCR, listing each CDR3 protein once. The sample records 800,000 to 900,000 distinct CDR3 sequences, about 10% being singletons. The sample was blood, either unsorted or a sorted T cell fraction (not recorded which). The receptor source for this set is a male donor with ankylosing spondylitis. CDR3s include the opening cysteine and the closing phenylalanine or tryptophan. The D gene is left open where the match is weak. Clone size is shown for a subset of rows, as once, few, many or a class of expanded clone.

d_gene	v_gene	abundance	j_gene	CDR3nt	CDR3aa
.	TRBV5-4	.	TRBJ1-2	TGTGCCAGCAGCGCGACATGGAGCTATGGCTACACCTTC	CASSATWSYGYTF
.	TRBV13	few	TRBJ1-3	TGTGCCAGCAGCCAAAGCCGAAGTGGAAACACCATATATTTT	CASSQSRSGNTIYF
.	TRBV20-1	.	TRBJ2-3	TGCAGTGCTAGAAAGACTACCGGCACAGATACGCAGTATTTT	CSARKTTGTDTQYF
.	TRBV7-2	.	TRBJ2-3	TGTGCCAGCACCTTAGCGCCCTGGGGGTTAGCAGATACGCAGTATTTT	CASTLAPWGLADTQYF
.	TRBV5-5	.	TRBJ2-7	TGTGCCAGCGTGAGGGACACCGACTCCTACGAGCAGTACTTC	CASVRDTDSYEQYF
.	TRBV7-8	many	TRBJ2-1	TGTGCCAGCAGCTTAGACTTAAGGAATGAGCAGTTCTTC	CASSLDLRNEQFF
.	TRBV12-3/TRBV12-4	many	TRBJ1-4	TGTGCCAGCAGCCGTCGAGAGGGGGGTGAAAAACTGTTTTTT	CASSRREGGEKLFF
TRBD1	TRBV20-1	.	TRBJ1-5	TGCAGTGCTAGGACAGGGAATCTCGAGCAGCCCCAGCATTTT	CSARTGNLEQPQHF
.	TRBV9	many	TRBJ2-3	TGTGCCAGCAGCGTAGAATCCGGGACGCTAGATACGCAGTATTTT	CASSVESGTLDTQYF
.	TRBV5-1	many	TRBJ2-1	TGCGCCAGCAGCTTGGGCAGGGCCTACAATGAGCAGTTCTTC	CASSLGRAYNEQFF
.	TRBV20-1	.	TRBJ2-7	TGCAGTGCTAGAGACGGACAAGCCTACGAGCAGTACTTC	CSARDGQAYEQYF
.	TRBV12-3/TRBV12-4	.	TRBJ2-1	TGTGCCAGCGCCCAATGGAATGAGCAGTTCTTC	CASAQWNEQFF
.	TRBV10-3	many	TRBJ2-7	TGTGCCATCAGTGAGGGTGGAAACTTCTACGAGCAGTACTTC	CAISEGGNFYEQYF
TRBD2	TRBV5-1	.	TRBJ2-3	TGCGCCAGCAGCTTGGATCGGGGGGGACGTGATACGCAGTATTTT	CASSLDRGGRDTQYF
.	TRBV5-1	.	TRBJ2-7	TGCGCCAGCAGCTTGGAGTGGAACTACGAGCAGTACTTC	CASSLEWNYEQYF
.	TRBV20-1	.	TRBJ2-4	TGCAGTGCTAGGTCCTCAAGGACAGCCCTAGCCAAAAACATTCAGTACTTC	CSARSSRTALAKNIQYF
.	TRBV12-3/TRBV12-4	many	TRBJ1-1	TGTGCCAGCATGTTAACAGGGACGGGGACTGAAGCTTTCTTT	CASMLTGTGTEAFF
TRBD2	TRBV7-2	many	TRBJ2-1	TGTGCCAGCAGCTGGGCCGGGACTATTGACACTGAGCAGTTCTTC	CASSWAGTIDTEQFF
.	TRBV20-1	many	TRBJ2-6	TGCAGTGCGCGGACAGCTGGGGCCAACGTCCTGACTTTC	CSARTAGANVLTF
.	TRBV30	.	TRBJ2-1	TGTGCCTGGAGTGTAGTCGGGGGTGGGGATGAGCAGTTCTTC	CAWSVVGGGDEQFF
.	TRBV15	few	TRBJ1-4	TGTGCCACCAGCAGAGATCCGGGAGGGCTTGAAAAACTGTTTTTT	CATSRDPGGLEKLFF
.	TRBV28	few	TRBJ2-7	TGTGCCAGCAGCCTCGGGACCGAACTCTCCTACGAGCAGTACTTC	CASSLGTELSYEQYF
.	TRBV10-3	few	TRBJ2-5	TGTGCCATCGCCATAGGCGGGGAGCAAGAGACCCAGTACTTC	CAIAIGGEQETQYF
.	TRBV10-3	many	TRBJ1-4	TGTGCCACCTCGGACGTTAATGAAAAACTGTTTTTT	CATSDVNEKLFF
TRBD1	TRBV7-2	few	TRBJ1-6	TGTGCCAGCAGCACCGGCCGGGACAGGGGTAATTCACCCCTCCACTTT	CASSTGRDRGNSPLHF
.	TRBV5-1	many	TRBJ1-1	TGCGCCAGCAGCGTCAGCCAAGGGGGCACTGAAGCTTTCTTT	CASSVSQGGTEAFF
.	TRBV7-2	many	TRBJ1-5	TGTGCCAGCAGCTTAGTTGGGCGGAACAATCAGCCCCAGCATTTT	CASSLVGRNNQPQHF
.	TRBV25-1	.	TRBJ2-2	TGTGCCAGCAGTGACGCATTGCCCGGGGAGCTGTTTTTT	CASSDALPGELFF
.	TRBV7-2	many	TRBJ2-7	TGTGCCAGCAGCTGGAAAGGCTCCTACGAGCAGTACTTC	CASSWKGSYEQYF
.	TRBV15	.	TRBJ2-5	TGTGCCACCAGCATAGGTTACTCACAGTACCAAGAGACCCAGTACTTC	CATSIGYSQYQETQYF
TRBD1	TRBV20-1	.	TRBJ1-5	TGCAGTGCGCGGACCGGGACAGGGGTGAATCAGCCCCAGCATTTT	CSARTGTGVNQPQHF
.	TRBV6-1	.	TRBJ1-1	TGTGCCAGCAGTCTAACGTCACAAGGGGTGTGGGGCACTGAAGCTTTCTTT	CASSLTSQGVWGTEAFF
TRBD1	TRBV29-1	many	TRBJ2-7	TGCAGCGTTGGGGGCCGCAGAGAGCGACAGGGGACAAAGGCCTACGAGCAGTACTTC	CSVGGRRERQGTKAYEQYF
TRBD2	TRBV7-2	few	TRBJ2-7	TGTGCCAGCAGCGTGGCGGGGGGCATCTACGAGCAGTACTTC	CASSVAGGIYEQYF
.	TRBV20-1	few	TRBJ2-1	TGCAGTGCTAGAAGGACACAGGGAAGGAATGAGCAGTTCTTC	CSARRTQGRNEQFF
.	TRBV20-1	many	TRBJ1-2	TGCAGTGCTAGAGACTGGGGAGGGCATCAAAACTATGGCTACACCTTC	CSARDWGGHQNYGYTF
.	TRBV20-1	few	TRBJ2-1	TGCAGTGCCAACGAATACGACAATGAGCAGTTCTTC	CSANEYDNEQFF
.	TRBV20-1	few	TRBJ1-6	TGCAGTGCTAGCTTCGGGCCCGACCGGCGTTCACCCCTCCACTTT	CSASFGPDRRSPLHF
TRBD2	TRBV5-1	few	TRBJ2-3	TGCGCCAGCAGCTTGGATAAACGTCATCAGCGGGGAACAGATACGCAGTATTTT	CASSLDKRHQRGTDTQYF
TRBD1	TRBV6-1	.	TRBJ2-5	TGTGCCAGCACGGATCTCCGGGACAGGGGGACAGAGACCCAGTACTTC	CASTDLRDRGTETQYF
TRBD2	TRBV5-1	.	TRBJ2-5	TGCGCCAGCAGCCCCGTAGCGGGAGACGAGACCCAGTACTTC	CASSPVAGDETQYF
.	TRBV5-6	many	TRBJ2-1	TGTGCCAGCAGCTTGGTCGGGCGGGAGCAGTTCTTC	CASSLVGREQFF
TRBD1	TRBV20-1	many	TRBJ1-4	TGCAGTGCTAGAGGGGTCATCTCGGGACAGCAAAATGAAAAACTGTTTTTT	CSARGVISGQQNEKLFF
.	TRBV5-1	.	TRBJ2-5	TGCGCCAGCAGCACCGGGACATTCGAAGAGACCCAGTACTTC	CASSTGTFEETQYF
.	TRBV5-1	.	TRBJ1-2	TGCGCCAGCAGTCCGTCCGGGACAAACCCAGGCTACACCTTC	CASSPSGTNPGYTF
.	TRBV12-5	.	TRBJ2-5	TGTGCTAGTAAGAGGGGATACCAAGAGACCCAGTACTTC	CASKRGYQETQYF
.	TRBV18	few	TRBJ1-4	TGTGCCAGCTCACCACCGGGGCCTTGGGATGAAAAACTGTTTTTT	CASSPPGPWDEKLFF
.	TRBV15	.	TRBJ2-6	TGTGCCACCAGCAACAGCCCGGAGGCCAACGTCCTGACTTTC	CATSNSPEANVLTF
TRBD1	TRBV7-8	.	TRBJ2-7	TGTGCCAGCAGCTCTGGTGTTAGGGACAGCTACGAGCAGTACTTC	CASSSGVRDSYEQYF
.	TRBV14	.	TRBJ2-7	TGTGCCAGCAGCCAAGATCCATACGAGCAGTACTTC	CASSQDPYEQYF
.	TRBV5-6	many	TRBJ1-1	TGTGCCAGCAGCCCGGGCCTTGGCCCTGAAGCTTTCTTT	CASSPGLGPEAFF
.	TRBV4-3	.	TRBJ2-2	TGCGCCAGCAGCCAAGTCTTGGGGACGAACACCGGGGAGCTGTTTTTT	CASSQVLGTNTGELFF
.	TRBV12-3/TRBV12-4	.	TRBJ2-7	TGTGCCAGCGGATACAGGGTCGAGGGCGAGCAGTACTTC	CASGYRVEGEQYF
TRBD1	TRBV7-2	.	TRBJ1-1	TGTGCCAGCAGCTTAGGCCCAGGGGGCGAGGGCACTGAAGCTTTCTTT	CASSLGPGGEGTEAFF